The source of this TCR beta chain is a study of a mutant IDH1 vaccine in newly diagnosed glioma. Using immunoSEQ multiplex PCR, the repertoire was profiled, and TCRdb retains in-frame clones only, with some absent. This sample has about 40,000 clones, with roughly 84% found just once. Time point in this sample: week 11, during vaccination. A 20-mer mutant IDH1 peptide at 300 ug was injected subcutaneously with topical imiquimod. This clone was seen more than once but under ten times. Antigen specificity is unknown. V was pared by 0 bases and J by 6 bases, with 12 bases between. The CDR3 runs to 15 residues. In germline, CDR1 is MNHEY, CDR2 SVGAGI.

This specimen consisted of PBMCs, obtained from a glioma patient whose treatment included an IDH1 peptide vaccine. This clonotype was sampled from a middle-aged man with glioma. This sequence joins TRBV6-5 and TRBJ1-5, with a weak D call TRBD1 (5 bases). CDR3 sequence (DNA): TGTGCCAGCAGTTACTCGGGGTTTGGGGGTCAGCCCCAGCATTTT. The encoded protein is CASSYSGFGGQPQHF.